This T cell receptor beta chain originates from a study of OX40 agonist ivuxolimab in advanced cancers. Some clones are missing from TCRdb's copy, which holds only in-frame ones; the method was immunoSEQ multiplex PCR. The sample carries 60,000 to 70,000 clones, approximately 90% recorded once. The receptor's source is an adult with an advanced solid tumor such as melanoma, head and neck, liver or kidney cancer. The sequencing here drew on CD4+ or CD8+ T cells sorted from blood, taken in a trial of the OX40 agonist ivuxolimab.

This CDR3 is CASSFYGLAGNYEQYF. The CDR3 DNA reads TGTGCCAGCAGCTTCTATGGACTAGCGGGGAACTACGAGCAGTACTTC. This chain joins TRBV5-6 and TRBJ2-7, with TRBD2 matching 12 bases. The CDR3 loop spans 16 amino acids. Germline-derived CDR1 and CDR2 are SGHDT and YYEEEE. V trimming: 2 bases; J trimming: 3 bases; junction bases outside the gene matches: 6.